The 5 T cell receptor beta chains below were found in one sample sequenced in a study of cytomegalovirus exposure and HLA in healthy donors. Primers for the PCR totalled 60 Vbeta and 13 Jbeta. Repertoires were generated with immunoSEQ multiplex PCR, while TCRdb's copy carries only in-frame clones and drops some. The table shows 55,000 to 80,000 clones, with 75% occurring only once. Sequences were obtained from PBMCs. These receptors all come from a middle-aged woman in good health and CMV-seropositive.

The sample holds a few counts of this clone. The chain uses TRBV2 and TRBJ1-6; no clear D. Trimming cost V 0 bases and J 5 bases, with 5 bases left between them. The CDR3 extends over 14 amino acids. Germline loops: CDR1 SNHLY, CDR2 FYNNEI. CDR3 in DNA: TGTGCCAGCAGTGAAGCGGGAGATAATTCACCCCTCCACTTT. It encodes CASSEAGDNSPLHF.

The V and J genes are TRBV5-1 and TRBJ1-1; 9 bases agree with TRBD1. From germline, CDR1 is SGHRS and CDR2 YFSETQ. The CDR3 runs to 17 residues. Trimming took 0 bases from V and 0 from J; bases not matched to a gene: 6. The DNA of the CDR3 is TGCGCCAGCAGCTTGGATCGGACAGGGGTCATGAACACTGAAGCTTTCTTT. This sequence encodes CASSLDRTGVMNTEAFF. Supplemented by reference TRBV5-1 and TRBJ1-1, the full variable domain reads KAGVTQTPRYLIKTRGQQVTLSCSPISGHRSVSWYQQTPGQGLQFLFEYFSETQRNKGNFPGRFSGRQFSNSRSEMNVSTLELGDSALYLCASSLDRTGVMNTEAFFGQGTRLTVV.

The chain recombines TRBV5-1 with TRBJ2-2, with TRBD1 identical over 8 bases. The germline V gene has CDR1 SGHRS and CDR2 YFSETQ. With 0 bases clipped from V and 4 bases from J, the junction kept 2 bases outside the gene matches. The CDR3 extends over 15 amino acids. In nucleotides, the CDR3 is TGCGCCAGCAGCTTGGGGACAGGGCTCACCGGGGAGCTGTTTTTT. The encoded protein is CASSLGTGLTGELFF. Looking up the rest from reference TRBV5-1 and TRBJ2-2 gives the full variable domain: KAGVTQTPRYLIKTRGQQVTLSCSPISGHRSVSWYQQTPGQGLQFLFEYFSETQRNKGNFPGRFSGRQFSNSRSEMNVSTLELGDSALYLCASSLGTGLTGELFFGEGSRLTVL.

This clone was seen only a few times. The chain is built from TRBV2 and TRBJ2-1, with D possibly being TRBD2 (5 bases). Trimming removed 9 bases from V and 8 bases from J, with 17 bases in between. Germline CDR1 is SNHLY and CDR2 is FYNNEI. CDR3 length: 13 residues. In DNA form, the CDR3 reads TGTGCCAGTAACTTAGGAGGTGGGGATGAGCAGTTCTTC. This encodes CASNLGGGDEQFF.

The CDR3 nucleotides are TGTGCCAGCAGTTACCGAGGTAGCGGGGGGGCGGGCGAGCAGTACTTC. Protein: CASSYRGSGGAGEQYF. The V call is TRBV7-9, the J call TRBJ2-7; 11 bases map to TRBD2. Germline V gives CDR1 SEHNR, CDR2 FQNEAQ (reference sequence). V trimming: 6 bases; J trimming: 6 bases; junction bases outside the gene matches: 13. CDR3 length: 16 amino acids.